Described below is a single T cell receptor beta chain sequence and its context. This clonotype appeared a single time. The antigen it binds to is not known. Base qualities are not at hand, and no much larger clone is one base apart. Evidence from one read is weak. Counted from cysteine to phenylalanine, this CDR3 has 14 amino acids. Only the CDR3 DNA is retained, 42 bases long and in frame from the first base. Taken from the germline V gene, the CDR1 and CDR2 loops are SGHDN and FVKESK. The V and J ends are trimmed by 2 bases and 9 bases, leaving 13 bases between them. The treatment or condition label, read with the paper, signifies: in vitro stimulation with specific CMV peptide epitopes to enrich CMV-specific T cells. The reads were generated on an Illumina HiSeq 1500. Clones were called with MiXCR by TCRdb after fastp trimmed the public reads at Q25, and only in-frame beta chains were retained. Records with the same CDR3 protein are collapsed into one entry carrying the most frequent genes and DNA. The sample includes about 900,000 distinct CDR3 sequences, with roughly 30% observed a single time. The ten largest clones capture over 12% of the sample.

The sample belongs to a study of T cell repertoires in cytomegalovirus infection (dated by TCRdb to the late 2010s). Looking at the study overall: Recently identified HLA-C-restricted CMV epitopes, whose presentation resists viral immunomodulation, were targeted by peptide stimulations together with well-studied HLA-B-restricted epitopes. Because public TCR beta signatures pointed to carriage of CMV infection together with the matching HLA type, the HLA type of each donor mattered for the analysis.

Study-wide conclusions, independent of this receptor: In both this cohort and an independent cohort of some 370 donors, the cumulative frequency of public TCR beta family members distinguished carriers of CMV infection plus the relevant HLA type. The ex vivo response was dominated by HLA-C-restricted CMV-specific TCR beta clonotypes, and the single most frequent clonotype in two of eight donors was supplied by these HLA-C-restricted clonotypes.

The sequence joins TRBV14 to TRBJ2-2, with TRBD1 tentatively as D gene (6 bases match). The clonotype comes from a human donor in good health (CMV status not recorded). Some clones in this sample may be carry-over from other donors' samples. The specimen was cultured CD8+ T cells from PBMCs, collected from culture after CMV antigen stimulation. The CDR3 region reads CASSQFQGRWELFF. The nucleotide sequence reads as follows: TGTGCCAGCAGCCAATTTCAGGGGCGTTGGGAGCTGTTTTTT.